This is a list of T cell receptor beta chains from one sample in a study of regulatory T cells in long-lasting Graves disease. TCRdb re-analysed the multiplex PCR reads in MiXCR, keeping a single row per CDR3 protein. This sample has about 420,000 distinct CDR3 sequences, with 16% found just once. The sample was also linked to a second study, of T cells in Graves' hyperthyroidism and ophthalmopathy.

The sequenced sample was peripheral blood mononuclear cells (PBMCs), obtained at new diagnosis, from a patient treated with antithyroid drugs. These receptor sequences come from a woman aged 18-30 years with Graves disease. CDR3s include the opening cysteine and the closing phenylalanine or tryptophan. D genes are given only for firm matches. Clone size, where shown, is once, few, many, or a class for clones that have expanded.

CSVTTPGQTIYNEQFF	TGCAGCGTTACCACCCCGGGACAGACCATTTACAATGAGCAGTTCTTC	many	TRBD1	TRBV29-1	TRBJ2-1
CASSRGQNTEAFF	TGTGCCAGCAGCCGGGGACAAAACACTGAAGCTTTCTTT	many	.	TRBV7-2	TRBJ1-1
CASSQAMGNSPLHF	TGTGCCAGCAGCCAAGCGATGGGTAATTCACCCCTCCACTTT	.	.	TRBV3-1	TRBJ1-6
CASSTGLAGRQFF	TGTGCCAGCAGTACTGGACTAGCGGGCAGGCAGTTCTTC	few	TRBD2	TRBV6-1	TRBJ2-1
CASSLDGSYNSPLHF	TGTGCCAGCAGCTTGGACGGCTCCTATAATTCACCCCTCCACTTT	many	.	TRBV2	TRBJ1-6
CASSPGGLGNIQYF	TGTGCCAGCAGCCCCGGCGGACTTGGAAACATTCAGTACTTC	many	.	TRBV7-2	TRBJ2-4
CASSLGRGLRETQYF	TGTGCCAGCAGCTTAGGAAGGGGGCTGCGAGAGACCCAGTACTTC	.	TRBD1	TRBV7-2	TRBJ2-5
CASSFSGTFTDTQYF	TGTGCCAGCAGCTTCTCAGGGACCTTCACAGATACGCAGTATTTT	few	.	TRBV7-2	TRBJ2-3
CASSQEVSDRKETQYF	TGCGCCAGCAGCCAAGAAGTCTCCGACAGGAAGGAGACCCAGTACTTC	.	.	TRBV4-1	TRBJ2-5
CSAEPGLAVPSYNEQFF	TGCAGTGCTGAGCCGGGACTAGCGGTCCCCTCCTACAATGAGCAGTTCTTC	many	TRBD2	TRBV20-1	TRBJ2-1
CASSPRDELFF	TGTGCCAGCTCCCCCCGGGATGAGTTGTTTTTT	.	.	TRBV7-9	TRBJ1-4
CASSEPARGGTQYF	TGTGCCAGCAGTGAACCAGCGAGGGGTGGGACCCAGTACTTC	.	.	TRBV6-1	TRBJ2-5
CASSLLTGGYTF	TGTGCCAGCAGCCTACTGACAGGGGGCTACACCTTC	.	TRBD1	TRBV7-9	TRBJ1-2
CASSPGRSGYTF	TGTGCCAGCAGTCCGGGAAGGAGTGGCTACACCTTC	few	.	TRBV12-3/TRBV12-4	TRBJ1-2
CASSEQGGVDTQYF	TGTGCCAGCAGTGAACAAGGGGGGGTGGATACGCAGTATTTT	many	.	TRBV2	TRBJ2-3
CASSLEGLAVDTQYF	TGTGCCAGCAGCTTGGAGGGGCTAGCGGTAGATACGCAGTATTTT	many	TRBD2	TRBV5-5	TRBJ2-3
CASSLSPTNTGELFF	TGTGCCAGCAGCTTATCCCCTACGAACACCGGGGAGCTGTTTTTT	many	.	TRBV7-8	TRBJ2-2
CASSKTGTTEETQYF	TGTGCCAGCAGCAAAACCGGGACAACCGAAGAGACCCAGTACTTC	.	.	TRBV9	TRBJ2-5
CASSQATGDEQYF	TGCGCCAGCAGCCAAGCGACAGGGGACGAGCAGTACTTC	few	TRBD1	TRBV4-1	TRBJ2-7
CASSYDTLGDSPLHF	TGTGCCAGCAGTTACGATACCTTAGGGGATTCACCCCTCCACTTT	many	.	TRBV6-9	TRBJ1-6
CASSDPAGVLYEQYF	TGCGCCAGCAGTGATCCAGCGGGAGTTTTGTACGAGCAGTACTTC	many	TRBD2	TRBV10-2	TRBJ2-7
CASSYRTSGSLFSYNEQFF	TGCGCCAGCAGCTACCGGACTAGCGGGAGTCTATTCTCCTACAATGAGCAGTTCTTC	few	TRBD2	TRBV5-1	TRBJ2-1
CAWTPGGNQPQHF	TGTGCCTGGACCCCCGGGGGCAATCAGCCCCAGCATTTT	many	.	TRBV30	TRBJ1-5
CAWSVPGQRNFF	TGTGCCTGGAGTGTTCCGGGACAGAGGAATTTCTTC	.	TRBD1	TRBV30	TRBJ2-7
CASSPRQGRNSPLHF	TGTGCCAGTAGTCCGCGACAAGGGAGAAATTCACCCCTCCACTTT	.	.	TRBV19	TRBJ1-6
CASSPRGYGYTF	TGTGCCAGCAGTCCCAGGGGGTACGGCTACACCTTC	many	TRBD1	TRBV6-1	TRBJ1-2
CASSPRPRVASNQPQHF	TGTGCCAGCAGCCCGCGGCCCCGGGTGGCTAGCAATCAGCCCCAGCATTTT	.	.	TRBV28	TRBJ1-5
CASSSTGEQYF	TGTGCCAGCAGCTCCACAGGCGAGCAGTACTTC	many	.	TRBV11-2	TRBJ2-7
CSVRAGTDTQYF	TGCAGTGTCCGGGCCGGAACAGATACGCAGTATTTT	few	.	TRBV20-1	TRBJ2-3
CASSANLGETQYF	TGTGCCAGCAGCGCCAACCTCGGAGAGACCCAGTACTTC	few	.	TRBV9	TRBJ2-5
CSARDQGAVAFF	TGCAGTGCTAGAGATCAAGGGGCAGTAGCTTTCTTT	few	.	TRBV20-1	TRBJ1-1
CASSPLGTRQYF	TGTGCCAGCAGCCCTCTTGGGACTCGGCAGTACTTC	few	.	TRBV7-9	TRBJ2-7
CASSHRDKNIQYF	TGTGCCAGCAGTCACAGAGACAAAAACATTCAGTACTTC	many	.	TRBV12-3/TRBV12-4	TRBJ2-4
CASSAYTGENEQFF	TGTGCCAGCTCAGCTTATACAGGGGAGAATGAGCAGTTCTTC	few	TRBD1	TRBV18	TRBJ2-1
CSARPSGIEQYF	TGCAGTGCTAGACCTAGCGGGATTGAGCAGTACTTC	.	TRBD2	TRBV20-1	TRBJ2-7
CSARDSGRVTDTQYF	TGCAGTGCTAGAGATAGCGGGAGGGTCACAGATACGCAGTATTTT	many	TRBD2	TRBV20-1	TRBJ2-3
CASSPRGSGGYEQYF	TGTGCCAGCAGCCCAAGGGGCAGCGGGGGCTACGAGCAGTACTTC	.	TRBD2	TRBV7-9	TRBJ2-7
CASRGWQETQYF	TGTGCCAGCAGGGGGTGGCAAGAGACCCAGTACTTC	many	.	TRBV12-3/TRBV12-4	TRBJ2-5
CASSSRTGNRNIQYF	TGTGCCAGCAGCTCACGGACAGGGAATAGAAACATTCAGTACTTC	.	TRBD1	TRBV7-8	TRBJ2-4
CSARHDQPQHF	TGCAGTGCTAGACATGACCAGCCCCAGCATTTT	few	.	TRBV20-1	TRBJ1-5
CASSETSETYNEQFF	TGTGCCAGCAGCGAGACTAGCGAGACCTACAATGAGCAGTTCTTC	.	TRBD2	TRBV6-1	TRBJ2-1
CSAEPPLANVLTF	TGCAGTGCTGAGCCCCCGTTGGCCAACGTCCTGACTTTC	many	.	TRBV20-1	TRBJ2-6
CASHRRIITDTQYF	TGTGCCAGTCACAGGAGAATTATCACAGATACGCAGTATTTT	.	.	TRBV6-1	TRBJ2-3
CASSPGGQGLTYTGELFF	TGTGCCAGCTCACCCGGGGGACAGGGCCTTACGTACACCGGGGAGCTGTTTTTT	few	TRBD1	TRBV18	TRBJ2-2
CASSLRFEAQCF	TGTGCCAGCAGTTTAAGGTTTGAGGCCCAGTGCTTC	once	.	TRBV28	TRBJ2-5
CSARDPGNSGNTIYF	TGCAGTGCTAGAGATCCGGGAAACTCTGGAAACACCATATATTTT	.	.	TRBV20-1	TRBJ1-3
CSAYRNSYEQYF	TGCAGTGCTTACAGGAACTCCTACGAGCAGTACTTC	.	.	TRBV20-1	TRBJ2-7
CASSSGTSALQETQYF	TGTGCCAGCAGCTCTGGGACTAGCGCGCTCCAAGAGACCCAGTACTTC	.	TRBD2	TRBV7-6	TRBJ2-5
CASSLGLAGANYNEQFF	TGTGCCAGCAGCTTGGGACTAGCGGGAGCCAACTACAATGAGCAGTTCTTC	many	TRBD2	TRBV7-2	TRBJ2-1
CESRGLVGGRVYEQYF	TGTGAATCAAGGGGGCTGGTGGGGGGGAGGGTCTACGAGCAGTACTTC	many	.	TRBV28	TRBJ2-7
CSAPPLNYNEQFF	TGCAGTGCACCCCCTTTGAACTACAATGAGCAGTTCTTC	many	.	TRBV20-1	TRBJ2-1
CASSLASGGLGIEQYF	TGTGCCAGCAGCTTAGCGTCTGGGGGTCTTGGGATCGAGCAGTACTTC	many	.	TRBV7-9	TRBJ2-7
CASSFPYTEAFF	TGTGCCAGCAGTTTCCCTTACACTGAAGCTTTCTTT	.	.	TRBV12-3/TRBV12-4	TRBJ1-1
CASSSRGAGNTEAFF	TGTGCCAGCAGCTCCAGGGGGGCAGGGAACACTGAAGCTTTCTTT	many	TRBD1	TRBV13	TRBJ1-1
CSTRIIETQYF	TGCAGCACTAGGATCATCGAGACCCAGTACTTC	few	.	TRBV20-1	TRBJ2-5
CASSYSTGQDDTEAFF	TGTGCCAGCAGTTACTCAACGGGGCAAGATGACACTGAAGCTTTCTTT	.	.	TRBV6-2/TRBV6-3	TRBJ1-1
CASRPMRGRGQPQHF	TGTGCCAGCAGGCCGATGCGGGGGCGAGGACAGCCCCAGCATTTT	many	.	TRBV28	TRBJ1-5
CASSKAGTSLINEQFF	TGTGCCAGCAGCAAAGCCGGGACTAGCTTGATCAATGAGCAGTTCTTC	.	TRBD2	TRBV6-1	TRBJ2-1
CASSFRSGGDLRQPQHF	TGTGCCAGCAGCTTTCGGTCAGGGGGCGATTTGCGCCAGCCCCAGCATTTT	.	TRBD1	TRBV7-2	TRBJ1-5
CASSQGQGPNSPLHF	TGTGCCAGCAGCCAAGGACAGGGCCCCAATTCACCCCTCCACTTT	few	TRBD1	TRBV14	TRBJ1-6